Below are 20 T cell receptor beta chains sequenced from a single sample in a study of T cell responses to AZD1222 COVID-19 vaccine. The repertoire was sequenced with immunoSEQ multiplex PCR; TCRdb's copy has only in-frame clones and lacks some. The sample consists of roughly 120,000 clones, roughly 86% of them appearing once. The material sequenced was peripheral blood, taken 28 days after the second AZD1222 dose. The receptors here all came from an adult who received the AZD1222 COVID-19 vaccine.

This clone turned up a few times. The CDR3 coding sequence is TGTGCCAGCAGCCCAATTGACAGGACCTATGGCTACACCTTC. It yields the protein CASSPIDRTYGYTF. The rearrangement joins TRBV7-6 to TRBJ1-2; the D gene is possibly TRBD1 (6 bases). Germline values: CDR1 SGHVS, CDR2 FNYEAQ. The CDR3 is 14 residues long. Trimming removed 5 bases from V and 4 bases from J, with 14 bases in between.

The genes are TRBV5-1 and TRBJ2-6, with 10 bases matching TRBD1. The germline CDR1 and CDR2 sequences are SGHRS and YFSETQ. This CDR3 region has 20 residues. V was pared by 0 bases and J by 1 base, with 10 bases of the junction left unmatched. The CDR3 is CASSLVFVGQGRSGANVLTF. In DNA form, the CDR3 reads TGCGCCAGCAGCTTGGTTTTCGTGGGACAGGGGAGGTCTGGGGCCAACGTCCTGACTTTC.

In this sample, this clone turned up once. This chain connects TRBV2 to TRBJ2-7; perhaps D is TRBD1 or TRBD2 (6 bases each). Germline V gene data show CDR1 as SNHLY and CDR2 as FYNNEI. This CDR3 has 13 residues. The V end was cut by 4 bases, the J end by 2 bases, with 9 bases between. CDR3 coding DNA: TGTGCCAGCAGTGCTGGGGGGCCCTACGAGCAGTACTTC. Translating gives CASSAGGPYEQYF.

This sequence joins TRBV9 and TRBJ2-7, with TRBD1 identical over 9 bases. Germline CDR1 SGDLS, CDR2 YYNGEE. The CDR3 spans 14 residues. V lost 2 bases to trimming and J lost 7 bases; unmatched junction nucleotides: 7. CDR3 sequence: CASSVHRGPGEQYF. CDR3 in DNA: TGTGCCAGCAGCGTCCACAGGGGGCCAGGGGAGCAGTACTTC. The variable domain in full, with the rest retrieved from reference TRBV9 and TRBJ2-7, is DSGVTQTPKHLITATGQRVTLRCSPRSGDLSVYWYQQSLDQGLQFLIQYYNGEERAKGNILERFSAQQFPDLHSELNLSSLELGDSALYFCASSVHRGPGEQYFGPGTRLTVT.

In this sample, this clone turned up once. In the same sample, other DNA sequences code for this CDR3. The chain uses TRBV10-2 and TRBJ1-1; D is ambiguous. V was clipped by 4 bases and J by 0 bases, with 12 bases between them. CDR1 WSHSY and CDR2 SAAADI come from the germline V gene. This CDR3 region has 15 residues. The chain's CDR3 is CASSGPNRMNTEAFF. In DNA, the CDR3 is TGCGCCAGCAGTGGGCCGAACCGGATGAACACTGAAGCTTTCTTT.

This clone was seen just once. This chain's CDR3 is CASIPGLAGVTGELFF. DNA for the CDR3: TGTGCCAGCATCCCAGGACTAGCGGGAGTTACCGGGGAGCTGTTTTTT. The chain carries TRBV7-2 and TRBJ2-2; TRBD2 aligns across 13 bases. V shed 7 bases and J 5 bases; nucleotides not matched to a gene: 7. Germline CDR1 and CDR2: SGHTA and FQGNSA. This CDR3 contains 16 residues.

The chain has TRBV7-3 and TRBJ2-1, with D perhaps matching TRBD2 (6 bases). The CDR3 runs to 13 residues. Trimming stripped 2 bases from V and 9 bases from J, with 11 bases between. CDR1 is SGHTA and CDR2 is FQGTGA in the germline V gene. The CDR3 here is CASSLWGEGEQFF. The CDR3 DNA follows: TGTGCCAGCAGCTTATGGGGGGAAGGTGAGCAGTTCTTC.

As DNA, the CDR3 is TGTGCCAGCAGAAGGGTTCAGCCCCAGCATTTT. Translated, it gives CASRRVQPQHF. This chain joins TRBV6-4 and TRBJ1-5, with D unresolved. Trimming stripped 6 bases from V and 6 bases from J, with 6 bases between. Germline V lookup: CDR1 MRHNA, CDR2 SNTAGT. There are 11 residues in the CDR3.

The rearrangement joins TRBV5-1 to TRBJ1-4, with TRBD1 matching over 9 bases. The CDR3 totals 14 residues. Germline assignment: CDR1 SGHRS and CDR2 YFSETQ. The junction had 3 bases not matched to a gene; V was cut back by 1 base and J by 8 bases. The CDR3 loop reads CASSLWTGEEKLFF. The CDR3 coding sequence is TGCGCCAGCAGCTTGTGGACAGGGGAAGAAAAACTGTTTTTT.

Only one count was recorded for this clone. This chain uses TRBV30 with TRBJ2-5, with unresolved D. Germline V gene lookup returns CDR1 GTSNPN and CDR2 SVGIG (reference sequence). The CDR3 is 12 residues long. V was clipped by 1 base and J by 5 bases, with 8 bases between them. CDR3 bases: TGTGCCTGGAGTGGCGGTGTGGAGACCCAGTACTTC. It encodes CAWSGGVETQYF.

The chain links TRBV4-3 to TRBJ1-1; 8 nucleotides match TRBD1. This CDR3 is 15 amino acids long. V lost 2 bases, J lost 5 bases, and 7 bases stayed unmatched. Germline CDR1 and CDR2: LGHNA and YSLEER. The CDR3 protein is CASSQHGQGTTEAFF. In DNA, the CDR3 is TGCGCCAGCAGCCAACACGGACAGGGAACAACTGAAGCTTTCTTT.

The chain links TRBV5-6 to TRBJ2-7, with 7 bases aligning to TRBD1. The junction had 8 bases not matched to a gene; V was cut back by 1 base and J by 1 base. The CDR3 runs to 16 residues. Germline assignment: CDR1 SGHDT and CDR2 YYEEEE. As DNA, the CDR3 is TGTGCCAGCAGCTTGAAGACAGGGCGGTCGTCCTACGAGCAGTACTTC. Encoded protein: CASSLKTGRSSYEQYF.

This clone has only one observation. The chain has TRBV4-1 and TRBJ1-1; TRBD1 matches at 10 bases. This CDR3 region has 15 residues. V dropped 1 base and J dropped 8; count of bases not matched to a gene: 7. Germline lookup yields CDR1 MGHRA and CDR2 YSYEKL. The CDR3 reads CASSQALATGGEAFF. The CDR3 DNA follows: TGCGCCAGCAGCCAAGCACTAGCGACAGGGGGCGAAGCTTTCTTT.

The J gene is TRBJ2-1, the V gene TRBV5-1; 10 bases map to TRBD2. Germline values: CDR1 SGHRS, CDR2 YFSETQ. The CDR3 runs 16 residues. V was clipped by 0 bases and J by 7 bases; unmatched bases: 7. The DNA for the CDR3 is TGCGCCAGCAGCTTGGAACCTAGCGGGAGTGCGAATGAGCAGTTCTTC. This sequence encodes CASSLEPSGSANEQFF.

This CDR3 is CASSFSGTYTEAFF. In DNA, the CDR3 is TGTGCCAGCAGCTTCAGCGGGACATACACTGAAGCTTTCTTT. The genes are TRBV7-2 and TRBJ1-1, with D tentatively TRBD1 (6 bases). From germline, CDR1 is SGHTA and CDR2 FQGNSA. The CDR3 consists of 14 residues. The V and J ends lost 3 bases and 3 bases respectively, with 11 bases between them.

The V and J genes are TRBV9 and TRBJ2-7; TRBD2 matches 8 bases. The CDR3 has 16 amino acids. CDR1 and CDR2 from the germline V gene are SGDLS and YYNGEE. The J segment lost 0 bases and the V segment lost 0 bases, leaving 5 bases of the junction unmatched. CDR3 protein: CASSVGSGSSSYEQYF. CDR3 DNA: TGTGCCAGCAGCGTAGGAAGCGGGAGCAGCTCCTACGAGCAGTACTTC.

The V and J genes are TRBV7-2 and TRBJ2-5; 9 bases fit TRBD2. The CDR3 runs 18 residues. Germline CDR1 and CDR2: SGHTA and FQGNSA. The ends lost 1 base at V and 3 bases at J; junction bases unmatched: 12. As DNA, the CDR3 is TGTGCCAGCAGCTTAGACTTAAGTAGCGGGGGTGGAAAAGAGACCCAGTACTTC. This sequence encodes CASSLDLSSGGGKETQYF.

V is TRBV28 and J is TRBJ2-1; possible D gene TRBD2, 6 bases. Germline assignment: CDR1 MDHEN and CDR2 SYDVKM. CDR3 length equals 13 residues. V was trimmed by 6 bases and J by 7 bases, leaving 13 bases between them. The CDR3 DNA follows: TGTGCCAGCAGGGGACTCGGAAATAATGAGCAGTTCTTC. Translation: CASRGLGNNEQFF.

The rearrangement links TRBV4-3 to TRBJ1-1; no reliable D call. There are 13 residues in the CDR3. Trimming cost V 1 base and J 3 bases, with 6 bases left between them. The germline V gene encodes CDR1 LGHNA and CDR2 YSLEER. DNA of the CDR3: TGCGCCAGCAGCCAAGGCCACTACACTGAAGCTTTCTTT. It yields the protein CASSQGHYTEAFF.

This clone turned up a few times. Other DNA sequences in the sample encode the same CDR3. The chain recombines TRBV9 with TRBJ2-3, with no clear D. Trimming took 0 bases from V and 1 from J, leaving 0 bases between them. From germline, CDR1 is SGDLS and CDR2 YYNGEE. CDR3 length equals 12 residues. The chain's CDR3 is CASSVGTDTQYF. The CDR3 DNA follows: TGTGCCAGCAGCGTAGGCACAGATACGCAGTATTTT.